This TCR beta chain derives from a study of T-cell reconstitution after alpha-beta-depleted transplantation in children. Study results and limitations: Reportedly, roughly two months post-transplant, alpha-beta T cells arose from several hundred expanded graft clones.

The V gene's germline CDR1 is SGHDT and CDR2 YYEEEE. After removal of 4 bases from V and 2 bases from J, the junction contained 3 bases not matched to a gene. The CDR3 consists of 15 residues. Molecular barcoding with unique molecular identifiers was used for the TCRbeta library. Using its own MiXCR run on the PCR reads, TCRdb lists one record per CDR3 protein. The data contain fewer than 750,000 distinct CDR3 sequences, 25% to 30% of them singletons. Concerning this clonotype itself: Its antigen is unidentified.

This clonotype was obtained from a boy under two years old with Wiskott-Aldrich syndrome, due to receive a stem cell transplant. This chain links TRBV5-6 with TRBJ2-6; 7 bases map to TRBD1. The source was PBMCs, collected before TCRalphabeta/CD19-depleted stem cell transplant. The CDR3 loop reads CASSQDRAGANVLTF. The CDR3 coding sequence is TGTGCCAGCAGCCAAGACAGGGCTGGGGCCAACGTCCTGACTTTC.